This entry describes one T cell receptor (beta chain). Its antigen is undetermined. TCRdb keeps only in-frame clones here, not all; method: immunoSEQ multiplex PCR. The sample yields some 3,000 clones, more than 13% seen once. The data are from a study of tumour-infiltrating T cells in Burkitt lymphoma. Across the whole study: Patients covered every epidemiological subtype of Burkitt lymphoma. Overall and progression-free survival were predicted by productive clonality. Points from the study as a whole: Many Burkitt lymphoma patients shared several public clonotypes.

With 0 bases removed from V and 4 bases from J, the gap between germline ends came to 11 bases. In germline, CDR1 is SGHRS, CDR2 YFSETQ. This CDR3 has 14 amino acids. The clonotype originates from a human donor with Burkitt lymphoma. This rearrangement joins TRBV5-1 to TRBJ2-7, with TRBD1 as a possible D gene (5 bases). The sequenced sample consisted of tumor tissue. The CDR3 sequence is CASSLGADSYEQYF. The CDR3 DNA follows: TGCGCCAGCAGCTTGGGGGCCGACAGTTACGAGCAGTACTTC.